These 7 T cell receptor beta chains came from one sample sequenced in a study of CD8+CD57+ T cells in acquired aplastic anemia. Using genomic DNA as the template, TCR beta VDJ and CDR3 profiling was carried out. Each CDR3 protein gets one entry after TCRdb re-called the reads with MiXCR. Of some 47,000 distinct CDR3 sequences in the sample, around 69% were seen once. Sequencing was performed on sorted CD4+, CD8+, or CD8+CD57+ T cells (not recorded which) from PBMCs. All receptors come from a human donor in good health, serving as a control.

This clonotype came up a few times. V is TRBV20-1 and J is TRBJ1-2; D call uncertain. Germline V gene sequence: CDR1 DFQATT, CDR2 SNEGSKA (reference sequence). CDR3 size: 12 residues. The DNA for the CDR3 is TGCATGGTGACCGGGGAGGGCTATGGCTACACCTTC. This gives the protein CMVTGEGYGYTF.

This clonotype was counted only a few times. V is TRBV25-1 and J is TRBJ1-2; D remains ambiguous. Trimming left V 0 bases short and J 3 bases short, with 5 bases between. The CDR3 is made up of 13 amino acids. Germline V CDR1 and CDR2: MGHDK, SYGVNS. The CDR3 sequence: CASSEYLHYGYTF. CDR3 bases: TGTGCCAGCAGTGAATATCTCCACTATGGCTACACCTTC.

The CDR3 loop reads CASTGWGATTYEQYF. The CDR3 DNA follows: TGTGCCAGCACTGGCTGGGGGGCTACTACCTACGAGCAGTACTTC. This chain links TRBV7-3 with TRBJ2-7; D is perhaps TRBD1 or TRBD2 (6 bases each). The CDR3 extends over 15 amino acids. The germline V and J ends were trimmed by 7 bases and 2 bases, with 18 bases remaining between them. Germline loops: CDR1 SGHTA, CDR2 FQGTGA.

This clonotype was recorded many times. V and J are TRBV12-3 or TRBV12-4 and TRBJ2-1; weak D call: TRBD2 (7 bases). The V end was cut by 5 bases, the J end by 9 bases, with 20 bases between. There are 15 residues in the CDR3. This CDR3 is CASSILGGGWGEQFF. CDR3 coding DNA: TGTGCCAGCAGTATCTTGGGCGGGGGCTGGGGTGAGCAGTTCTTC.

V gene TRBV4-2 combines with J gene TRBJ2-7; D remains unclear. V was shortened by 1 base and J by 0 bases, with 10 bases between the two germline ends. Looked up from germline, CDR1 is LGHNA and CDR2 is YNFKEQ. The CDR3 is 15 residues long. The CDR3 protein is CASSQGESNSYEQYF. The CDR3 nucleotides are TGTGCCAGCAGCCAAGGTGAGAGTAACTCCTACGAGCAGTACTTC.

Details on this clonotype: The CDR3 does not close with the conserved phenylalanine or tryptophan, likely indicating a read error. The rearrangement joins TRBV2 to TRBJ1-2; D unresolved. V was trimmed by 6 bases and J by 0 bases, leaving 14 bases between them. The CDR3 sequence is 15 residues long. Germline V gene sequence: CDR1 SNHLY, CDR2 FYNNEI. The CDR3 region is CASRWTDDTNYGYTL. DNA of the CDR3: TGTGCCAGCAGGTGGACGGACGATACTAACTATGGCTACACCCTC.

The rearrangement links TRBV5-1 to TRBJ1-6; 7 bases are a match to TRBD1. After removal of 5 bases from V and 10 bases from J, the junction contained 6 bases not matched to a gene. Germline V gives CDR1 SGHRS, CDR2 YFSETQ. The CDR3 sequence is 13 residues long. DNA of the CDR3: TGCGCCAGCAGGGGACAGCCCGGATCACCCCTCCACTTT. It codes for CASRGQPGSPLHF.